The rows below give T cell receptor beta chains drawn from one sample of a study of CD8+ T cells in alopecia areata. Sequencing used immunoSEQ multiplex PCR; TCRdb keeps in-frame clones, though not all of them. The data contain more than 150,000 clones, about 51% of them singletons. The sequencing used CD8+ T cells sorted from blood, collected around week 53, from a patient treated with tofacitinib. Receptor source: a human donor with alopecia areata. The CDR3 runs from the conserved cysteine through the conserved F or W. The D gene is left open where the match is weak. Some rows mark clone size as missing; the rest say once, few, many or name a class of expanded clone.

v_call: TRBV4-3
clone_size: .
j_call: TRBJ2-7
cdr3_length: 14
d_call: .
cdr3_aa: CASSQVSTQTPHHF
cdr3_nt: TGCGCCAGCAGCCAAGTTTCTACCCAGACACCGCATCACTTC

v_call: TRBV27
clone_size: few
j_call: TRBJ2-3
cdr3_length: 12
d_call: .
cdr3_aa: CASSPDTDTQYF
cdr3_nt: TGTGCCAGTTCTCCTGACACAGATACGCAGTATTTT

v_call: TRBV4-3
clone_size: .
j_call: TRBJ2-5
cdr3_length: 16
d_call: TRBD1
cdr3_aa: CASSQDPRDSGETQYF
cdr3_nt: TGCGCCAGCAGCCAAGATCCCCGGGACAGTGGAGAGACCCAGTACTTC

v_call: TRBV9
clone_size: .
j_call: TRBJ2-3
cdr3_length: 14
d_call: .
cdr3_aa: CASSTQVGAHLRYF
cdr3_nt: TGTGCCAGCAGCACCCAGGTCGGGGCCCATCTTAGGTATTTT

v_call: TRBV9
clone_size: .
j_call: TRBJ2-5
cdr3_length: 17
d_call: TRBD2
cdr3_aa: CASSLGSGGASQETQYF
cdr3_nt: TGTGCCAGCAGCCTTGGTAGCGGGGGCGCGTCCCAAGAGACCCAGTACTTC

v_call: TRBV5-1
clone_size: few
j_call: TRBJ2-2
cdr3_length: 14
d_call: TRBD2
cdr3_aa: CASSPRGDVGELFF
cdr3_nt: TGCGCCAGCAGCCCCCGGGGGGATGTCGGGGAGCTGTTTTTT

v_call: TRBV13
clone_size: .
j_call: TRBJ1-2
cdr3_length: 16
d_call: .
cdr3_aa: CASSLLSGQVGYGYTF
cdr3_nt: TGTGCCAGCAGCTTACTTTCCGGACAAGTTGGCTATGGCTACACCTTC

v_call: TRBV7-9
clone_size: few
j_call: TRBJ1-5
cdr3_length: 16
d_call: TRBD1
cdr3_aa: CASSLTGTGGRQPQHF
cdr3_nt: TGTGCCAGCAGCTTAACAGGGACAGGGGGCCGTCAGCCCCAGCATTTT

v_call: TRBV5-4
clone_size: .
j_call: TRBJ2-1
cdr3_length: 16
d_call: TRBD2
cdr3_aa: CASSLGGGGAGYEQFF
cdr3_nt: TGTGCCAGCAGCTTGGGTGGCGGGGGGGCCGGGTACGAGCAGTTCTTC

v_call: TRBV6-6
clone_size: .
j_call: TRBJ1-1
cdr3_length: 13
d_call: TRBD1
cdr3_aa: CASSHRDSTEAFF
cdr3_nt: TGTGCCAGCAGCCACAGGGACAGCACTGAAGCTTTCTTT

v_call: TRBV6-4
clone_size: .
j_call: TRBJ1-6
cdr3_length: 13
d_call: .
cdr3_aa: CASSDSPNSPLHF
cdr3_nt: TGTGCCAGCAGTGACAGTCCTAATTCACCCCTCCACTTT

v_call: TRBV4-2
clone_size: few
j_call: TRBJ1-5
cdr3_length: 14
d_call: .
cdr3_aa: CASSQDQSNQPQHF
cdr3_nt: TGTGCCAGCAGCCAAGATCAAAGCAATCAGCCCCAGCATTTT

v_call: TRBV7-9
clone_size: few
j_call: TRBJ1-1
cdr3_length: 15
d_call: .
cdr3_aa: CASSWSRGAGTEAFF
cdr3_nt: TGTGCCAGCAGTTGGTCTCGGGGCGCCGGTACTGAAGCTTTCTTT

v_call: TRBV2
clone_size: .
j_call: TRBJ2-5
cdr3_length: 15
d_call: TRBD1
cdr3_aa: CASKAGTGPQETQYF
cdr3_nt: TGTGCCAGCAAAGCCGGGACAGGGCCTCAAGAGACCCAGTACTTC

v_call: TRBV2
clone_size: few
j_call: TRBJ2-7
cdr3_length: 12
d_call: .
cdr3_aa: CASRKDSYEQYF
cdr3_nt: TGTGCCAGCAGGAAGGACAGCTACGAGCAGTACTTC

v_call: TRBV2
clone_size: few
j_call: TRBJ2-1
cdr3_length: 13
d_call: TRBD2
cdr3_aa: CASEGLAGTEQFF
cdr3_nt: TGTGCCAGTGAGGGGCTAGCGGGGACAGAGCAGTTCTTC

v_call: TRBV5-1
clone_size: .
j_call: TRBJ2-1
cdr3_length: 14
d_call: .
cdr3_aa: CASSLANRDNEQFF
cdr3_nt: TGCGCCAGCAGCTTGGCCAATAGGGACAATGAGCAGTTCTTC

v_call: TRBV6-5
clone_size: .
j_call: TRBJ2-7
cdr3_length: 14
d_call: .
cdr3_aa: CASTNDPGSYEQYF
cdr3_nt: TGTGCCAGCACTAACGACCCGGGGTCCTACGAGCAGTACTTC

v_call: TRBV14
clone_size: .
j_call: TRBJ2-3
cdr3_length: 13
d_call: .
cdr3_aa: CASSQERHDTQYF
cdr3_nt: TGTGCCAGCAGCCAAGAAAGGCATGATACGCAGTATTTT